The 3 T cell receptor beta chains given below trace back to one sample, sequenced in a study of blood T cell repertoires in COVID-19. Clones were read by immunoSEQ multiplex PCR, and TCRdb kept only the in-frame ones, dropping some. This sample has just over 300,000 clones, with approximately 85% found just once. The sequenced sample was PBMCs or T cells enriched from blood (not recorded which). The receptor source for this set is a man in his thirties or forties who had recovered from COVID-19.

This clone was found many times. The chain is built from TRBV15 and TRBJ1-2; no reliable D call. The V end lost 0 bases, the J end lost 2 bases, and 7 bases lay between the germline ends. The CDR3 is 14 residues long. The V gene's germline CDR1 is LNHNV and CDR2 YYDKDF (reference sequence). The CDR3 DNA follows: TGTGCCACCAGCAGAGATCTAACCAACTATGGCTACACCTTC. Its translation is CATSRDLTNYGYTF.

The CDR3 reads CASHRQGSSTEAFF. For the CDR3, the DNA is TGTGCCAGCCACCGACAGGGGAGTAGCACTGAAGCTTTCTTT. The genes are TRBV7-2 and TRBJ1-1, with 8 bases matching TRBD1. The J segment lost 4 bases and the V segment lost 8 bases, leaving 9 bases of the junction unmatched. The germline V gene has CDR1 SGHTA and CDR2 FQGNSA. The CDR3 contains 14 residues.

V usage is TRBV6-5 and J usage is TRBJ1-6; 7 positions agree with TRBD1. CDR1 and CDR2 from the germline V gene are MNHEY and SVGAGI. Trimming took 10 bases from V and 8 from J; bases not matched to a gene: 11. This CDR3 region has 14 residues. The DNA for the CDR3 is TGTGCCATTACAGGGGCCCCAGAGTATTCACCCCTCCACTTT. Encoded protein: CAITGAPEYSPLHF.